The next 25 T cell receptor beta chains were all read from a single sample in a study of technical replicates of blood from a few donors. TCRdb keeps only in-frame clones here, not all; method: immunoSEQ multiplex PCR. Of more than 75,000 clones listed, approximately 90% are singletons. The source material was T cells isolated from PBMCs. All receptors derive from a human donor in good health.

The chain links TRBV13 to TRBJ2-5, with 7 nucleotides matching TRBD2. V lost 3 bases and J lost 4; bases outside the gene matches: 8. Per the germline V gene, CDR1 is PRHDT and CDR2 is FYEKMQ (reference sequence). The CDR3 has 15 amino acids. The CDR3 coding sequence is TGTGCCAGCAGCTTGGCCGGGGAGGGATTAGAGACCCAGTACTTC. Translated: CASSLAGEGLETQYF.

This chain's CDR3 is CASSEKGALVETQYF. The CDR3 DNA follows: TGTGCCAGCAGTGAAAAGGGGGCGTTAGTAGAGACCCAGTACTTC. The rearrangement joins TRBV25-1 to TRBJ2-7, with 7 bases identical to TRBD1. Matching the DNA end better, TRBJ2-5 makes the J call doubtful. This CDR3 spans 15 amino acids. Germline V gives CDR1 MGHDK, CDR2 SYGVNS.

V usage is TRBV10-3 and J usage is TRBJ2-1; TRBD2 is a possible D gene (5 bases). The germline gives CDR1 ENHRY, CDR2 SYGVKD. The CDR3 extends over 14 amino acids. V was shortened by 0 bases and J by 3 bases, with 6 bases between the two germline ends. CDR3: CAISESGNYNEQFF. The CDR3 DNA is TGTGCCATCAGTGAGTCCGGGAACTACAATGAGCAGTTCTTC.

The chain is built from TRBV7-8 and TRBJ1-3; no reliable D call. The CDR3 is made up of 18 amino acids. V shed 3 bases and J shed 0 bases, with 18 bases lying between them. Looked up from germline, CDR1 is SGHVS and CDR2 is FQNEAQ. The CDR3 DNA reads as TGTGCCAGCAGCTTGGGTTTCGGGCGGGCCAGCTCTGGAAACACCATATATTTT. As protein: CASSLGFGRASSGNTIYF.

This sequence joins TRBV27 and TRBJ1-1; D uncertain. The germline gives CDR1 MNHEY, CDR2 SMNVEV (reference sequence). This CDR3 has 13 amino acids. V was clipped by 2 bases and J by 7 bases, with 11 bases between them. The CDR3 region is CASSLATGNEAFF. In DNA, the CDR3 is TGTGCCAGCAGTTTAGCCACGGGAAATGAAGCTTTCTTT.

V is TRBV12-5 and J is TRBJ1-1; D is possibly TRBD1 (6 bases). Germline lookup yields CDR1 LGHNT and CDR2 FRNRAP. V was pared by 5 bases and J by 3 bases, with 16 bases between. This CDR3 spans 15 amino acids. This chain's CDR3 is CASGHRGGGDTEAFF. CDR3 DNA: TGTGCTAGTGGTCACCGGGGAGGGGGGGACACTGAAGCTTTCTTT.

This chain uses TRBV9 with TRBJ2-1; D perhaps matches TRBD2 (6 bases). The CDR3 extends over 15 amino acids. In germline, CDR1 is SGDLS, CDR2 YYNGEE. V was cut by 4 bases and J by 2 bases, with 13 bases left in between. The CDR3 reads CASSYVAETYNEQFF. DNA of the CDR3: TGTGCCAGCAGCTACGTAGCGGAAACCTACAATGAGCAGTTCTTC.

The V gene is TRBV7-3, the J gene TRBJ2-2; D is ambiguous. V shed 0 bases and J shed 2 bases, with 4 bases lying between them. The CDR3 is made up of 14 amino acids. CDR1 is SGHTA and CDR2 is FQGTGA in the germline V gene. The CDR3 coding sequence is TGTGCCAGCAGCTTAACCCTAAACACCGGGGAGCTGTTTTTT. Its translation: CASSLTLNTGELFF. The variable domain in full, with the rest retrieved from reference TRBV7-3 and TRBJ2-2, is GAGVSQTPSNKVTEKGKYVELRCDPISGHTALYWYRQSLGQGPEFLIYFQGTGAADDSGLPNDRFFAVRPEGSVSTLKIQRTERGDSAVYLCASSLTLNTGELFFGEGSRLTVL.

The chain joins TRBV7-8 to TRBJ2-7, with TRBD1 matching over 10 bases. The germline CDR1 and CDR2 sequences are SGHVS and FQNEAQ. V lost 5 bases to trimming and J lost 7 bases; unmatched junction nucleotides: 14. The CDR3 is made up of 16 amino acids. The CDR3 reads CASSLVGGQGNREQYF. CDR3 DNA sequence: TGTGCCAGCAGCCTAGTTGGGGGACAGGGGAATAGGGAGCAGTACTTC.

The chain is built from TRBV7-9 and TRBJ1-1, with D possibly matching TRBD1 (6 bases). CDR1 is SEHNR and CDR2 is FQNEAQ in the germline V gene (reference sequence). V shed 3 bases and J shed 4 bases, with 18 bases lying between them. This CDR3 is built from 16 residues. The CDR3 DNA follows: TGTGCCAGCAGCTTGTTTGTGGGGGGGGCGGGCACTGAAGCTTTCTTT. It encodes CASSLFVGGAGTEAFF. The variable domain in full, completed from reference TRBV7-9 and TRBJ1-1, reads DTGVSQNPRHKITKRGQNVTFRCDPISEHNRLYWYRQTLGQGPEFLTYFQNEAQLEKSRLLSDRFSAERPKGSFSTLEIQRTEQGDSAMYLCASSLFVGGAGTEAFFGQGTRLTVV.

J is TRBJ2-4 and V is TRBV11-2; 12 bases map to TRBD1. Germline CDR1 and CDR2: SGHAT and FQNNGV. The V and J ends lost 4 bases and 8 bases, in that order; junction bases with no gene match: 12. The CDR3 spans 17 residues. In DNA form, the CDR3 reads TGTGCCAGCAGCTACGTAACGGGACAGGGGGCTGCATACATTCAGTACTTC. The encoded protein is CASSYVTGQGAAYIQYF.

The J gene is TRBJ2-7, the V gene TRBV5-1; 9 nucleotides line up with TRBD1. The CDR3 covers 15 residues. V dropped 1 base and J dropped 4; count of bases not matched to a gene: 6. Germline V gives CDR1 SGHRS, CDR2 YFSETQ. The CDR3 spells CASSLSKDRGYEQYF. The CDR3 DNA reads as TGCGCCAGCAGCTTGTCCAAAGACAGGGGGTACGAGCAGTACTTC. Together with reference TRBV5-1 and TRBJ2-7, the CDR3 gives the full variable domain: KAGVTQTPRYLIKTRGQQVTLSCSPISGHRSVSWYQQTPGQGLQFLFEYFSETQRNKGNFPGRFSGRQFSNSRSEMNVSTLELGDSALYLCASSLSKDRGYEQYFGPGTRLTVT.

In DNA form, the CDR3 reads TGCGCCAGCAGCTTGGGGGCAGGGCGCGACGAGCAGTACTTC. Translated: CASSLGAGRDEQYF. The chain uses TRBV5-1 and TRBJ2-7; D possibly corresponds to TRBD1 (5 bases). CDR1 and CDR2 (germline): SGHRS, YFSETQ. V gave up 0 bases and J gave up 5 bases, with 12 bases separating them. This CDR3 comprises 14 residues.

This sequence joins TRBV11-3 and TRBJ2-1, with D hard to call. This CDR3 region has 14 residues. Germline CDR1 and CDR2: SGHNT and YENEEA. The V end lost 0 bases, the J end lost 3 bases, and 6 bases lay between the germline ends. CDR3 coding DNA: TGTGCCAGCAGCTTAGAGGCTGACTACAATGAGCAGTTCTTC. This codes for CASSLEADYNEQFF. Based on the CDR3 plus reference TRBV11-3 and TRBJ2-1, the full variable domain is EAGVVQSPRYKIIEKKQPVAFWCNPISGHNTLYWYLQNLGQGPELLIRYENEEAVDDSQLPKDRFSAERLKGVDSTLKIQPAELGDSAVYLCASSLEADYNEQFFGPGTRLTVL.

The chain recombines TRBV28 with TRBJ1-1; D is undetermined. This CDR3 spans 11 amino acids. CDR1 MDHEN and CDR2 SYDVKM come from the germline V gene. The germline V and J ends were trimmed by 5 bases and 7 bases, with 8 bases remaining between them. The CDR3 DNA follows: TGTGCCAGCAGTACTCAGGTTGAAGCTTTCTTT. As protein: CASSTQVEAFF.

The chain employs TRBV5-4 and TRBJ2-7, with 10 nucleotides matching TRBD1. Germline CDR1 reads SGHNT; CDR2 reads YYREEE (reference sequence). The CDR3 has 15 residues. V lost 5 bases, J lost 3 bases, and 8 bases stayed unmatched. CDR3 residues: CASRTGGGPSYEQYF. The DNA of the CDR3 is TGTGCCAGCAGGACAGGGGGCGGCCCTAGCTACGAGCAGTACTTC.

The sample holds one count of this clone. The CDR3 is CASSPSDKSYGYTF. CDR3 coding DNA: TGTGCCAGCTCACCATCTGACAAGTCCTATGGCTACACCTTC. This chain joins TRBV18 and TRBJ1-2; D is undetermined. V was cut by 2 bases and J by 4 bases, with 11 bases left in between. The CDR3 has 14 amino acids. Per the germline V gene, CDR1 is KGHSH and CDR2 is LQKENI.

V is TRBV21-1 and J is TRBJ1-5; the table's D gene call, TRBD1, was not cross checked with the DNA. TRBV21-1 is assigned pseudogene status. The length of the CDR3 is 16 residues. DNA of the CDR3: TGTGCCAGCAGCAAAGGAAGGACAGGGGGCGATCAGCCCCAGCATTTT. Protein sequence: CASSKGRTGGDQPQHF.

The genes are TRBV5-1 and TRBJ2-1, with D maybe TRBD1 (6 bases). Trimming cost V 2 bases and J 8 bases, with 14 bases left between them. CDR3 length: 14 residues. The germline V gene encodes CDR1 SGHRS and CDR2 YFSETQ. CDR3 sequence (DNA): TGCGCCAGCAGCTTCTACAGGGTAGTCGATGAGCAGTTCTTC. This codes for CASSFYRVVDEQFF.

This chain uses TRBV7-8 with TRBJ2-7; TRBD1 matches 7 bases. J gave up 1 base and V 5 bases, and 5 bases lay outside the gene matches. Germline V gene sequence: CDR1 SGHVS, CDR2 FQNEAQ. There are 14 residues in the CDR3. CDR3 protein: CASSQRDSSYEQYF. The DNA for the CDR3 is TGTGCCAGCAGCCAACGGGACAGTTCCTACGAGCAGTACTTC.

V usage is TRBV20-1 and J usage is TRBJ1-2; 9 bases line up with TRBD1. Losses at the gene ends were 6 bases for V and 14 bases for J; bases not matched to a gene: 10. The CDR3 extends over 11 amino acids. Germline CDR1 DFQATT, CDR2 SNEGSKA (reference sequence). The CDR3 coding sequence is TGCAGTGCCCCCGGGACAGGGACGAGGACCTTC. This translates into CSAPGTGTRTF.

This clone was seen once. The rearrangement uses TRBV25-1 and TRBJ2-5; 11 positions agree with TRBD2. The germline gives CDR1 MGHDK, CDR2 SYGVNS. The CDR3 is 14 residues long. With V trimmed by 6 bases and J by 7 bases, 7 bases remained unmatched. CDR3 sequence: CASSVAGGPGTQYF. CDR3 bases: TGTGCCAGCAGCGTAGCGGGGGGGCCGGGGACCCAGTACTTC.

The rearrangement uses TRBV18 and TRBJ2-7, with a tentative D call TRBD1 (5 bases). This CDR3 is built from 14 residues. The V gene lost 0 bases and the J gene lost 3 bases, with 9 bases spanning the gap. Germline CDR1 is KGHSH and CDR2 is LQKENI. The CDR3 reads CASSPPDIFYEQYF. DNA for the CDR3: TGTGCCAGCTCACCACCGGACATTTTCTACGAGCAGTACTTC.

The CDR3 nucleotides are TGCAGTGCTAGGAACTCAGATACGCAGTATTTT. It specifies CSARNSDTQYF. This chain links TRBV20-1 with TRBJ2-3, with D uncertain. Germline loops: CDR1 DFQATT, CDR2 SNEGSKA (reference sequence). V was shortened by 3 bases and J by 4 bases, with 5 bases between the two germline ends. This CDR3 is built from 11 residues.

The CDR3 here is CASSLAGQADTQYF. CDR3 DNA sequence: TGTGCCAGCAGCTTGGCAGGGCAGGCAGATACGCAGTATTTT. This chain joins TRBV5-4 and TRBJ2-3; weak D call: TRBD1 (5 bases). There are 14 residues in the CDR3. Germline V gives CDR1 SGHNT, CDR2 YYREEE (reference sequence). V was shortened by 0 bases and J by 4 bases, with 9 bases between the two germline ends.